The 26 T cell receptor beta chains below all came from one sample that was sequenced in a study of blood T cell repertoires in COVID-19. Generated by immunoSEQ multiplex PCR, the TCRdb table keeps only in-frame clones and is missing some. The top ten hold 1.5% to 1.8% of the sample, which has roughly 410,000 clones, approximately 89% seen once. Sequencing was performed on peripheral blood. These TCRs come from a woman aged 40 to 50 with COVID-19, enrolled during active disease.

The chain is built from TRBV6-4 and TRBJ2-1; maybe TRBD2 (5 bases). This CDR3 has 15 residues. The germline gives CDR1 MRHNA, CDR2 SNTAGT. The germline V and J ends were trimmed by 6 bases and 0 bases, with 12 bases remaining between them. The DNA for the CDR3 is TGTGCCAGCAGAGCGGAGTTTAGCTCCTACAATGAGCAGTTCTTC. Translating gives CASRAEFSSYNEQFF.

The chain joins TRBV6-5 to TRBJ2-7; 7 bases align to TRBD1. Germline CDR1 and CDR2: MNHEY and SVGAGI. Trimming removed 5 bases from V and 3 bases from J; junction bases left unmatched: 7. The CDR3 has 14 amino acids. CDR3 sequence (DNA): TGTGCCAGCAGTACCCAACAGGGGCGCTACGAGCAGTACTTC. Amino acid sequence: CASSTQQGRYEQYF.

This chain joins TRBV4-1 and TRBJ1-1; D is perhaps TRBD1 (5 bases). There are 20 residues in the CDR3. Trimming left V 1 base short and J 0 bases short, with 24 bases between. CDR1 MGHRA and CDR2 YSYEKL come from the germline V gene. CDR3 region: CASSQVQSQAGEWVNTEAFF. In nucleotides, the CDR3 is TGCGCCAGCAGCCAAGTTCAGTCCCAAGCGGGGGAGTGGGTGAACACTGAAGCTTTCTTT.

V gene TRBV19 combines with J gene TRBJ1-4, with 7 bases lining up with TRBD1. CDR1 LNHDA and CDR2 SQIVND come from the germline V gene (reference sequence). The CDR3 totals 19 residues. Trimming removed 0 bases from V and 6 bases from J; junction bases left unmatched: 16. CDR3 bases: TGTGCCAGTAGTATAGAATTTCCGACAGGGATGGCGTCGGATGAAAAACTGTTTTTT. It is translated as CASSIEFPTGMASDEKLFF.

The rearrangement joins TRBV7-8 to TRBJ1-4; 8 nucleotides match TRBD1. Germline CDR1 is SGHVS and CDR2 is FQNEAQ. The ends lost 6 bases at V and 7 bases at J; junction bases unmatched: 10. The CDR3 consists of 15 residues. This chain's CDR3 is CASSPGQGQIEKLFF. CDR3 coding DNA: TGTGCCAGCAGTCCAGGACAGGGCCAAATTGAAAAACTGTTTTTT.

The CDR3 DNA sequence: TGTGCCTGGGGGACTAGCCCCCAGGCGCAGTTCTTC. Translated: CAWGTSPQAQFF. The chain carries TRBV30 and TRBJ2-1; TRBD2 agrees at 9 bases. CDR3 length: 12 residues. The V gene's germline CDR1 is GTSNPN and CDR2 SVGIG (reference sequence). J was trimmed by 12 bases and V by 5 bases; bases with no gene match: 8.

This clone was detected only once. The chain carries TRBV28 and TRBJ1-5; D unresolved. CDR3 length equals 16 residues. CDR1 is MDHEN and CDR2 is SYDVKM in the germline V gene. V was cut by 5 bases and J by 0 bases, with 14 bases left in between. CDR3 amino acids: CASSHRGDLSNQPQHF. The CDR3 DNA reads as TGTGCCAGCAGTCATCGTGGAGATCTTAGCAATCAGCCCCAGCATTTT.

The chain employs TRBV7-2 and TRBJ1-2; 7 positions agree with TRBD1. CDR1 is SGHTA and CDR2 is FQGNSA in the germline V gene. This CDR3 contains 15 residues. The V segment lost 5 bases and the J segment 7 bases; nucleotides outside the gene matches: 13. The CDR3 coding sequence is TGTGCCAGCAGCCCTAGAGGAGGGGGCACCGGTGGCTACACCTTC. Its translation is CASSPRGGGTGGYTF.

This clone came up once. This CDR3 is CASSLGGHYGYTF. CDR3 DNA sequence: TGTGCCAGCAGCTTAGGAGGGCACTATGGCTACACCTTC. This sequence joins TRBV7-8 and TRBJ1-2, with unresolved D. Trimming cost V 1 base and J 3 bases, with 6 bases left between them. The CDR3 spans 13 residues. Germline V gives CDR1 SGHVS, CDR2 FQNEAQ.

The genes are TRBV28 and TRBJ2-1, with D tentatively TRBD2 (5 bases). Germline values: CDR1 MDHEN, CDR2 SYDVKM. V was pared by 6 bases and J by 0 bases, with 6 bases between. CDR3 length equals 13 residues. CDR3 nucleotides: TGTGCCAGCAGAGGGAGCTCCTACAATGAGCAGTTCTTC. Its translation: CASRGSSYNEQFF.

J is TRBJ1-6 and V is TRBV5-1; unclear D gene. This CDR3 comprises 13 residues. CDR1 is SGHRS and CDR2 is YFSETQ in the germline V gene. V lost 4 bases and J lost 6, with 8 bases in between. CDR3 bases: TGCGCCAGCAGCGTGAACAGTAATTCACCCCTCCACTTT. Its translation is CASSVNSNSPLHF.

This sequence joins TRBV5-6 and TRBJ1-1, with TRBD1 matching over 11 bases. After removal of 0 bases from V and 7 bases from J, the junction contained 5 bases not matched to a gene. The CDR3 runs 15 residues. The germline CDR1 and CDR2 sequences are SGHDT and YYEEEE. CDR3 nucleotides: TGTGCCAGCAGCTTGGTACCGGGACAGGGGGTTGAAGCTTTCTTT. It codes for CASSLVPGQGVEAFF.

The rearrangement uses TRBV6-5 and TRBJ1-4, with D possibly TRBD1 on 6 matching bases. Germline-derived CDR1 and CDR2 are MNHEY and SVGAGI. The CDR3 loop spans 15 amino acids. With 3 bases removed from V and 7 bases from J, the gap between germline ends came to 15 bases. This CDR3 reads CASSYTGGRGEKLFF. The CDR3 bases are TGTGCCAGCAGTTATACCGGGGGGCGCGGTGAAAAACTGTTTTTT.

CDR3 in amino acids: CASSIRTGSSWGAFF. In DNA form, the CDR3 reads TGTGCCAGCAGCATACGGACAGGGTCTTCGTGGGGAGCTTTCTTT. The J gene is TRBJ1-1, the V gene TRBV21-1; the table gives TRBD1 as D, unverified against the DNA. TRBV21-1 is termed a pseudogene. The CDR3 has 15 amino acids.

This rearrangement joins TRBV4-3 to TRBJ1-2, with D uncertain. V was trimmed by 0 bases and J by 5 bases, leaving 16 bases between them. CDR3 length equals 16 residues. Germline V gene data show CDR1 as LGHNA and CDR2 as YSLEER. The CDR3 DNA follows: TGCGCCAGCAGCCAAGATGGTGCGATAAACCTATATGGCTACACCTTC. It encodes CASSQDGAINLYGYTF.

This chain connects TRBV10-3 to TRBJ1-1; D uncertain. This CDR3 region has 15 residues. Per germline, CDR1 ENHRY and CDR2 SYGVKD. V gave up 1 base and J gave up 6 bases, with 15 bases separating them. The DNA for the CDR3 is TGTGCCATCAGTGAGTTCGGAGGGCTCCGTCCTGAAGCTTTCTTT. Protein sequence: CAISEFGGLRPEAFF.

This chain joins TRBV30 and TRBJ1-2; unclear D gene. V was shortened by 1 base and J by 3 bases, with 18 bases between the two germline ends. Germline-derived CDR1 and CDR2 are GTSNPN and SVGIG (reference sequence). The CDR3 has 16 amino acids. The CDR3 protein is CAWSGTRVISHYGYTF. The CDR3 DNA reads TGTGCCTGGAGTGGTACTCGCGTCATATCTCACTATGGCTACACCTTC.

Of note for this clone: Other nucleotide sequences in the sample specify the same CDR3. V is TRBV13 and J is TRBJ2-5, with D maybe TRBD2 (5 bases). V was cut by 0 bases and J by 5 bases, with 7 bases left in between. This CDR3 has 13 amino acids. CDR1 and CDR2 from the germline V gene are PRHDT and FYEKMQ (reference sequence). CDR3 coding DNA: TGTGCCAGCAGCTTAGGTCGCGGGGAGACCCAGTACTTC. Residues: CASSLGRGETQYF.

Here the CDR3 reads CASSTQGYNSPLHF. The CDR3 nucleotides read TGTGCCAGTAGTACACAGGGTTATAATTCACCCCTCCACTTT. The chain uses TRBV19 and TRBJ1-6, with D perhaps matching TRBD1 (6 bases). The CDR3 is 14 residues long. V lost 4 bases and J 4 bases, leaving 8 bases between the germline ends. CDR1 LNHDA and CDR2 SQIVND come from the germline V gene (reference sequence).

This chain uses TRBV27 with TRBJ2-7, with 7 bases aligning to TRBD1. Germline lookup yields CDR1 MNHEY and CDR2 SMNVEV (reference sequence). V shed 3 bases, J shed 10 bases, and the junction held 9 bases outside the gene matches. CDR3 length equals 13 residues. The DNA for the CDR3 is TGTGCCAGCAGTTTGGAGACAGGGAGTATACAGTACTTC. The encoded protein is CASSLETGSIQYF.

The chain joins TRBV11-3 to TRBJ2-3, with a possible D match to TRBD1 (6 bases). The V gene's germline CDR1 is SGHNT and CDR2 YENEEA. The CDR3 extends over 13 amino acids. Trimming took off 4 bases at V and 2 bases at J, with 7 bases between the two ends. CDR3 in amino acids: CASSSGATDTQYF. The CDR3 bases are TGTGCCAGCAGCTCAGGGGCCACAGATACGCAGTATTTT.

The rearrangement uses TRBV9 and TRBJ1-2, with 7 nucleotides matching TRBD1. Germline values: CDR1 SGDLS, CDR2 YYNGEE. The CDR3 is 15 residues long. V shed 4 bases and J 7 bases; nucleotides not matched to a gene: 13. The DNA of the CDR3 is TGTGCCAGCAGCCCCATTGACAGGGAATTGGGTGGCTACACCTTC. Translated, it gives CASSPIDRELGGYTF.

CDR3 bases: TGTGCCATCCGGACACCAGTAAACTATGGCTACACCTTC. Its protein is CAIRTPVNYGYTF. The chain couples TRBV10-3 to TRBJ1-2, with D possibly matching TRBD1 (5 bases). The CDR3 runs 13 residues. Germline lookup yields CDR1 ENHRY and CDR2 SYGVKD. V shed 8 bases and J shed 2 bases, with 12 bases lying between them.

The V call is TRBV11-3, the J call TRBJ1-1, with a tentative D call TRBD1 (5 bases). Germline CDR1 reads SGHNT; CDR2 reads YENEEA. V was pared by 0 bases and J by 4 bases, with 6 bases between. The CDR3 has 13 residues. The CDR3 loop is CASSLDQGTEAFF. Written as DNA, the CDR3 is TGTGCCAGCAGCTTAGACCAGGGCACTGAAGCTTTCTTT.

Written as DNA, the CDR3 is TGCGCCAGCAGCCAAGATACACTAGCGGCCGCGAACACCGGGGAGCTGTTTTTT. Its protein is CASSQDTLAAANTGELFF. The J gene is TRBJ2-2, the V gene TRBV4-3; 8 nucleotides match TRBD2. Trimming at V came to 0 bases and at J to 0 bases, leaving 6 bases not matched to a gene. The CDR3 consists of 18 residues. Germline CDR1 and CDR2: LGHNA and YSLEER.

This sequence joins TRBV11-2 and TRBJ2-7, with D perhaps TRBD2 (5 bases). The length of the CDR3 is 17 residues. CDR1 and CDR2 (germline): SGHAT, FQNNGV. Between the trimmed V and J ends, which lost 2 bases and 0 bases, there was a span of 17 bases. In nucleotides, the CDR3 is TGTGCCAGCAGCTTACGGGGAAGTACTCGACTCTCCTACGAGCAGTACTTC. This codes for CASSLRGSTRLSYEQYF. Supplemented by reference TRBV11-2 and TRBJ2-7, the full variable domain reads EAGVAQSPRYKIIEKRQSVAFWCNPISGHATLYWYQQILGQGPKLLIQFQNNGVVDDSQLPKDRFSAERLKGVDSTLKIQPAKLEDSAVYLCASSLRGSTRLSYEQYFGPGTRLTVT.